This TCR beta chain was recovered during a study of blood T cell repertoires in COVID-19 (TCRdb year 2020). Study-level background: Samples from collaborators originated in the United States, Italy and Spain and spanned both the acute and convalescent phases of COVID-19. The material from the prospective study consisted of cDNA or gDNA derived from T cells, B-cell-depleted T cells, or PBMCs. The samples were drawn from the first 160 participants of the ongoing ImmuneRACE study and from 1,254 subjects provided by 6 global collaborators. Sample metadata almost always included a de-identified subject ID, COVID-19 status, age in years and sex. Where available, HLA class I and class II types were obtained from metadata supplied by the sample provider rather than from assay-based typing. The repertoires were released in a freely available public database meant as a resource for research on the immune response to SARS-CoV-2. Subjects who had been exposed to COVID-19, were actively infected with it, or had recovered from it provided the deeply sampled blood TCRbeta repertoires that made up the dataset. Overall study results and their limits: Clinical and demographic metadata were provided uncurated, with the amount varying by source and participant.

Whole blood was collected in K2EDTA tubes by collaborating institutions according to the institutions' own protocols. For TCRbeta analysis, collaborator samples were shipped as frozen whole blood, as isolated PBMCs, or as DNA extracted from either sample type. The count of this clone is one. The antigen it binds to is not known. Per-nucleotide qualities are absent, and no much larger clonotype sits a single base away. TCRbeta CDR3 regions were amplified from genomic DNA using the immunoSEQ Assay, a bias-controlled multiplex PCR. The original methods were these. The number of nucleated cells in each sample was estimated from the amplification of reference gene primers within the assay. To quantify the absolute abundance of each unique TCRbeta CDR3 rearrangement, sequence reads were collapsed and filtered. Productive Simpson clonality was computed per sample as the square root of Simpson's diversity index over productive rearrangements. TCRdb limited this immuneACCESS table to in-frame rearrangements with V and J called. A share of clones is missing; checked studies link under half to unresolved V genes, and the rest is unexplained. V, J and clone size are those of that table, while D and trimming were read from the DNA. In this sample the table shows over 25,000 clones, around 87% of which occur a single time. 10% of the sample goes to the ten largest clones.

Cut back by 5 bases and 1 base, the V and J ends lie 11 bases apart. Measured from the cysteine to the phenylalanine, the CDR3 is 15 residues long. The kept DNA is CDR3 alone, 45 bases in frame from the first base. The germline V gene provides CDR1 SGHAT and CDR2 FQNNGV. The V gene is TRBV11-2 and the J gene is TRBJ2-2, with an unclear D gene assignment. The TCR comes from a man in his 60s with acute or convalescent COVID-19. What was sequenced was peripheral blood. The CDR3 amino acid sequence is: CASSPRLVNTGELFF. The sequenced DNA is TGTGCCAGCAGCCCTAGACTGGTGAACACCGGGGAGCTGTTTTTT.